What follows are 17 T cell receptor beta chains derived from one specimen sequenced in a study of shared clonotypes between healthy human individuals. Method: immunoSEQ multiplex PCR; TCRdb's copy keeps in-frame clones and lacks some. Among more than 400,000 clones listed, 81% were seen once. The sequenced material came from PBMCs. Source of these receptors: a woman aged 35 to 49 in good health. Some clones in this sample may be carry-over from other donors' samples.

The chain carries TRBV7-9 and TRBJ2-7; D is tentatively TRBD1 or TRBD2 (5 bases each). Germline values: CDR1 SEHNR, CDR2 FQNEAQ (reference sequence). V dropped 0 bases and J dropped 1 base, with 22 bases sitting between them. The CDR3 contains 19 residues. CDR3 protein: CASSLAVRTGGLESYEQYF. The CDR3, as DNA: TGTGCCAGCAGCTTAGCGGTGAGAACAGGTGGACTGGAGTCCTACGAGCAGTACTTC.

This clone showed up just a few times. A far larger clone is off by one base, so a read error is likely. The chain links TRBV30 to TRBJ1-2; D possibly corresponds to TRBD1 (6 bases). CDR1 is GTSNPN, CDR2 SVGIG, per germline (reference sequence). CDR3 length: 17 residues. V lost 4 bases and J lost 4, with 25 bases in between. CDR3 residues: CAWTSPGTRGRGYGYTF. The CDR3 bases are TGTGCCTGGACCTCTCCGGGGACCAGGGGTCGGGGCTATGGCTACACCTTC. The variable domain in full, with the rest retrieved from reference TRBV30 and TRBJ1-2, is SQTIHQWPATLVQPVGSPLSLECTVEGTSNPNLYWYRQAAGRGLQLLFYSVGIGQISSEVPQNLSASRPQDRQFILSSKKLLLSDSGFYLCAWTSPGTRGRGYGYTFGSGTRLTVV.

Regarding this clone: This likely traces to a read error, being one base from a far larger clone. Other nucleotide sequences from this sample produce the same CDR3. J is TRBJ2-3 and V is TRBV10-3; D is perhaps TRBD1 (6 bases). The CDR3 is made up of 14 amino acids. With 3 bases removed from V and 0 bases from J, the gap between germline ends came to 7 bases. The germline CDR1 and CDR2 sequences are ENHRY and SYGVKD. CDR3 loop: CAISDRGSTDTQYF. CDR3 DNA sequence: TGTGCCATCAGTGACAGGGGCAGCACAGATACGCAGTATTTT.

The CDR3 nucleotides are TGCAGTGCTACACACCAGGGTGAGCAGTTCTTC. Translation gives CSATHQGEQFF. The chain links TRBV20-1 to TRBJ2-1; possible D gene TRBD1, 5 bases. This CDR3 is 11 amino acids long. Germline values: CDR1 DFQATT, CDR2 SNEGSKA (reference sequence). The V gene lost 4 bases and the J gene lost 9 bases, with 10 bases spanning the gap.

This chain joins TRBV28 and TRBJ2-1, with D maybe TRBD2 (6 bases). The CDR3 runs to 14 residues. The V and J ends lost 2 bases and 3 bases respectively, with 8 bases between them. Germline assignment: CDR1 MDHEN and CDR2 SYDVKM. In nucleotides, the CDR3 is TGTGCCAGCAGTTTAACGCGGGGCTACAATGAGCAGTTCTTC. Amino acids: CASSLTRGYNEQFF. The whole variable domain, filled in from reference TRBV28 and TRBJ2-1, reads DVKVTQSSRYLVKRTGEKVFLECVQDMDHENMFWYRQDPGLGLRLIYFSYDVKMKEKGDIPEGYSVSREKKERFSLILESASTNQTSMYLCASSLTRGYNEQFFGPGTRLTVL.

The chain recombines TRBV4-1 with TRBJ2-2, with D maybe TRBD1 (6 bases). The CDR3 extends over 14 amino acids. Trimming took off 8 bases at V and 5 bases at J, with 15 bases between the two ends. Per the germline V gene, CDR1 is MGHRA and CDR2 is YSYEKL. The CDR3, as DNA: TGCGCCAGCGGCGACAGGTGGGGGACCGGGGAGCTGTTTTTT. Translated, it gives CASGDRWGTGELFF.

The J gene is TRBJ2-7, the V gene TRBV7-9, with 14 bases matching TRBD2. The CDR3 consists of 15 residues. Looked up from germline, CDR1 is SEHNR and CDR2 is FQNEAQ (reference sequence). The J segment lost 4 bases and the V segment lost 7 bases, leaving 6 bases of the junction unmatched. The CDR3 here is CASTGTSGSWYEQYF. For the CDR3, the DNA is TGTGCCAGCACCGGGACTAGCGGGAGTTGGTACGAGCAGTACTTC.

CDR3: CASSLAATGRYGYTF. CDR3 bases: TGTGCCAGCAGCTTGGCAGCCACAGGGAGGTATGGCTACACCTTC. The V and J genes are TRBV5-8 and TRBJ1-2; D is perhaps TRBD1 (6 bases). The length of the CDR3 is 15 residues. Per germline, CDR1 SGHTS and CDR2 YDEGEE. Trimming took off 0 bases at V and 5 bases at J, with 14 bases between the two ends.

This chain links TRBV18 with TRBJ2-1; maybe TRBD1 (5 bases). This CDR3 comprises 17 residues. Trimming stripped 9 bases from V and 6 bases from J, with 27 bases between. Germline V gene sequence: CDR1 KGHSH, CDR2 LQKENI. The CDR3 sequence: CASTALDSLTPGNEQFF. The CDR3, as DNA: TGTGCCAGTACTGCTTTAGACAGTCTCACCCCGGGCAATGAGCAGTTCTTC.

The rearrangement uses TRBV2 and TRBJ2-7; a weak D match, TRBD1 (5 bases). V was clipped by 4 bases and J by 2 bases, with 9 bases between them. The CDR3 has 13 amino acids. Germline V gives CDR1 SNHLY, CDR2 FYNNEI. DNA for the CDR3: TGTGCCAGCAGTGCGACAGCGACCTACGAGCAGTACTTC. This sequence encodes CASSATATYEQYF.

The chain uses TRBV7-8 and TRBJ2-2; the match to TRBD2 covers 13 bases. The trim removed 5 bases at V and 6 bases at J, leaving 9 bases unmatched. CDR1 and CDR2 (germline): SGHVS, FQNEAQ. The CDR3 is 17 residues long. The CDR3 nucleotides are TGTGCCAGCAGCGCACAGATAGGGACTAGCGGGGCCGGGGAGCTGTTTTTT. It codes for CASSAQIGTSGAGELFF.

The CDR3 DNA follows: TGTGCCAGCAGTGGGCCAAGTGGCTACACCTTC. Protein: CASSGPSGYTF. This chain connects TRBV2 to TRBJ1-2; no reliable D call. Trimming stripped 4 bases from V and 7 bases from J, with 7 bases between. The CDR3 runs 11 residues. CDR1 is SNHLY and CDR2 is FYNNEI in the germline V gene.

This clone was counted many times. The sample contains more than one DNA sequence encoding this CDR3. The rearrangement joins TRBV7-2 to TRBJ2-7; D is possibly TRBD1 (5 bases). CDR1 and CDR2 (germline): SGHTA, FQGNSA. V lost 5 bases and J lost 4, with 15 bases in between. The CDR3 has 14 residues. CDR3 nucleotide sequence: TGTGCCAGCAGCCCCGATCGGACATCATACGAGCAGTACTTC. Amino acids: CASSPDRTSYEQYF.

Turning to this clone: The germline gene is not matched at one end of the junction; a read error may be the cause. The rearrangement links TRBV19 to TRBJ1-1; D is uncertain. CDR1 and CDR2 (germline): LNHDA, SQIVND (reference sequence). The CDR3 sequence is 13 residues long. The CDR3 region has the DNA TGTACCAGTAGGAAACAGAAGAACACTGAAGCTTTCTTT. Translation gives CTSRKQKNTEAFF.

This clone appeared a single time. The V gene is TRBV5-1, the J gene TRBJ1-5; TRBD1 agrees at 10 bases. V lost 0 bases, J lost 5 bases, and 8 bases stayed unmatched. This CDR3 comprises 17 residues. Germline V gene data show CDR1 as SGHRS and CDR2 as YFSETQ. In DNA form, the CDR3 reads TGCGCCAGCAGCTTGGCTCCCGGACAGGGGGGGTATCAGCCCCAGCATTTT. It translates to CASSLAPGQGGYQPQHF.

About this clone itself: The junction and the germline gene differ at one end; a read error may be behind it. V and J are TRBV5-1 and TRBJ2-7, with D tentatively TRBD1 (6 bases). CDR3 length: 12 residues. The germline V gene encodes CDR1 SGHRS and CDR2 YFSETQ. The CDR3 sequence is CASRQDPYERYF. DNA of the CDR3: TGTGCCAGCCGACAGGATCCCTACGAGCGGTACTTC.

This sequence joins TRBV9 and TRBJ1-3, with a weak D call TRBD1 (6 bases). The germline V and J ends were trimmed by 4 bases and 0 bases, with 14 bases remaining between them. The CDR3 is 16 amino acids. Germline CDR1 SGDLS, CDR2 YYNGEE. The CDR3 reads CASSIGQSSSGNTIYF. CDR3 nucleotides: TGTGCCAGCAGCATTGGACAGTCGAGCTCTGGAAACACCATATATTTT.